Listed below are T cell receptor beta chains from one sample, sequenced in a study of T cell repertoires in cytomegalovirus infection. TCRdb analysed the reads with MiXCR anew, one entry per CDR3 protein. Of approximately 990,000 distinct CDR3 sequences detected, around 32% appear once; the ten largest clones hold over 12%. Their recognized antigens are unknown. The sequencing used cultured CD8+ T cells from PBMCs, collected from culture after CMV antigen stimulation. These receptor sequences come from a human donor in good health (CMV status not recorded). Some clones in this sample may be carry-over from other donors' samples. Each CDR3 is given with its conserved first and last residue. Fields, in order: V gene, J gene, D gene, clone size, CDR3 protein, CDR3 DNA. The D gene is left open where the match is weak. A row's size may be missing; if present it is once, few, many or a size class.

v_gene: TRBV7-9; j_gene: TRBJ2-1; d_gene: -; abundance: -; CDR3aa: CASSYPGGQTYNEQFF; CDR3nt: TGTGCCAGCAGCTACCCGGGGGGCCAAACCTACAATGAGCAGTTCTTC
v_gene: TRBV5-1; j_gene: TRBJ2-7; d_gene: -; abundance: -; CDR3aa: CASSLDSPSYEQYF; CDR3nt: TGCGCCAGCAGCCTGGACAGCCCCTCCTACGAGCAGTACTTC
v_gene: TRBV6-2/TRBV6-3; j_gene: TRBJ1-2; d_gene: -; abundance: few; CDR3aa: CASSYGGAMGYTF; CDR3nt: TGTGCCAGCAGTTACGGCGGGGCCATGGGCTACACCTTC
v_gene: TRBV13; j_gene: TRBJ2-1; d_gene: TRBD1; abundance: few; CDR3aa: CASSPGKGAYNEQFF; CDR3nt: TGTGCCAGCAGCCCCGGGAAGGGGGCGTACAATGAGCAGTTCTTC
v_gene: TRBV20-1; j_gene: TRBJ1-1; d_gene: -; abundance: once; CDR3aa: CSARVRGGTEAFF; CDR3nt: TGCAGTGCTAGAGTTCGGGGCGGCACTGAAGCTTTCTTT
v_gene: TRBV20-1; j_gene: TRBJ2-2; d_gene: TRBD2; abundance: -; CDR3aa: CSARSGGASTGELFF; CDR3nt: TGCAGTGCGAGAAGCGGGGGGGCGAGCACCGGGGAGCTGTTTTTT
v_gene: TRBV7-4; j_gene: TRBJ1-2; d_gene: -; abundance: -; CDR3aa: CASSLGRGGGGYTF; CDR3nt: TGTGCCAGCAGCTTAGGCAGAGGGGGAGGCGGCTACACCTTC
v_gene: TRBV3-1; j_gene: TRBJ2-1; d_gene: -; abundance: -; CDR3aa: CASSPEGGSSYNEQFF; CDR3nt: TGTGCCAGCAGCCCAGAGGGCGGTAGCTCCTACAATGAGCAGTTCTTC
v_gene: TRBV6-2/TRBV6-3; j_gene: TRBJ2-5; d_gene: TRBD1; abundance: -; CDR3aa: CASRSGTELQETQYF; CDR3nt: TGTGCCAGCCGATCCGGGACAGAGTTACAAGAGACCCAGTACTTC
v_gene: TRBV4-1; j_gene: TRBJ1-1; d_gene: -; abundance: -; CDR3aa: CASSQDSGSGGKAEAFF; CDR3nt: TGCGCCAGCAGCCAAGATTCCGGATCCGGGGGGAAGGCTGAAGCTTTCTTT
v_gene: TRBV6-5; j_gene: TRBJ2-7; d_gene: TRBD1; abundance: -; CDR3aa: CASSYSRTGKYEQYF; CDR3nt: TGTGCCAGCAGTTACTCTCGGACAGGGAAATACGAGCAGTACTTC
v_gene: TRBV6-6; j_gene: TRBJ2-5; d_gene: -; abundance: -; CDR3aa: CASSLTYIGTLIEETQYF; CDR3nt: TGTGCCAGCAGTCTTACCTACATCGGGACTTTGATCGAAGAGACCCAGTACTTC
v_gene: TRBV10-2; j_gene: TRBJ1-2; d_gene: -; abundance: -; CDR3aa: CASSESGGLGGYTF; CDR3nt: TGCGCCAGCAGTGAGTCTGGTGGTCTTGGGGGCTACACCTTC
v_gene: TRBV5-6; j_gene: TRBJ1-1; d_gene: -; abundance: -; CDR3aa: CASSFTATNTEAFF; CDR3nt: TGTGCCAGCAGCTTCACGGCCACGAACACTGAAGCTTTCTTT
v_gene: TRBV2; j_gene: TRBJ1-5; d_gene: TRBD1; abundance: -; CDR3aa: CASSEWLAGTENQPQHF; CDR3nt: TGTGCCAGCAGTGAATGGCTAGCCGGGACAGAGAATCAGCCCCAGCATTTT
v_gene: TRBV6-1; j_gene: TRBJ1-5; d_gene: TRBD1; abundance: few; CDR3aa: CASSEDRGRHQPQHF; CDR3nt: TGTGCCAGCAGTGAGGACAGGGGACGCCATCAGCCCCAGCATTTT
v_gene: TRBV28; j_gene: TRBJ2-2; d_gene: TRBD1; abundance: -; CDR3aa: CASSFPSPTGSNTGELFF; CDR3nt: TGTGCCAGCAGTTTTCCCTCCCCGACAGGGTCGAACACCGGGGAGCTGTTTTTT
v_gene: TRBV6-5; j_gene: TRBJ2-5; d_gene: -; abundance: -; CDR3aa: CASRLTAGTSETQYF; CDR3nt: TGTGCCAGCAGACTAACGGCGGGGACCTCAGAGACCCAGTACTTC
v_gene: TRBV7-6; j_gene: TRBJ2-1; d_gene: -; abundance: few; CDR3aa: CASSSNQGKRYNEQFF; CDR3nt: TGTGCCAGCAGCTCTAACCAGGGCAAACGTTACAATGAGCAGTTCTTC
v_gene: TRBV5-5; j_gene: TRBJ2-5; d_gene: -; abundance: few; CDR3aa: CASSFDEETQYF; CDR3nt: TGTGCCAGCAGCTTCGATGAGGAGACCCAGTACTTC
v_gene: TRBV4-2; j_gene: TRBJ2-3; d_gene: TRBD2; abundance: -; CDR3aa: CASSQGLAGVDTQYF; CDR3nt: TGTGCCAGCAGCCAAGGACTAGCGGGGGTGGATACGCAGTATTTT
v_gene: TRBV4-1; j_gene: TRBJ2-2; d_gene: -; abundance: few; CDR3aa: CASSQGEQTGELFF; CDR3nt: TGCGCCAGCAGCCAAGGAGAACAAACCGGGGAGCTGTTTTTT
v_gene: TRBV9; j_gene: TRBJ1-6; d_gene: -; abundance: many; CDR3aa: CASSVGGGRSPLHF; CDR3nt: TGTGCCAGCAGCGTGGGAGGGGGTCGTTCACCCCTCCACTTT
v_gene: TRBV7-9; j_gene: TRBJ2-3; d_gene: -; abundance: many; CDR3aa: CASSFGEDTQYF; CDR3nt: TGTGCCAGCAGCTTCGGCGAAGATACGCAGTATTTT
v_gene: TRBV15; j_gene: TRBJ1-2; d_gene: -; abundance: -; CDR3aa: CATSRLDTSYTF; CDR3nt: TGTGCCACCAGCAGATTGGACACGAGCTACACCTTC
v_gene: TRBV10-3; j_gene: TRBJ2-3; d_gene: TRBD2; abundance: -; CDR3aa: CAIGVRLAGESTDTQYF; CDR3nt: TGTGCCATCGGAGTCCGACTAGCGGGGGAAAGCACAGATACGCAGTATTTT
v_gene: TRBV5-5; j_gene: TRBJ1-6; d_gene: TRBD1; abundance: -; CDR3aa: CASSLNRGNNSPLHF; CDR3nt: TGTGCCAGCAGCTTAAACAGGGGGAATAATTCACCCCTCCACTTT
v_gene: TRBV4-2; j_gene: TRBJ1-5; d_gene: -; abundance: few; CDR3aa: CASSPGKRGGYNQPQHF; CDR3nt: TGTGCCAGCAGCCCTGGTAAGAGGGGGGGTTACAATCAGCCCCAGCATTTT
v_gene: TRBV4-1; j_gene: TRBJ1-1; d_gene: TRBD1; abundance: -; CDR3aa: CASSSPGQDNTEAFF; CDR3nt: TGCGCCAGCAGTTCTCCGGGACAGGATAACACTGAAGCTTTCTTT
v_gene: TRBV5-5; j_gene: TRBJ1-2; d_gene: -; abundance: few; CDR3aa: CASSLGQADYGYTF; CDR3nt: TGTGCCAGCAGCTTGGGGCAGGCGGACTATGGCTACACCTTC
v_gene: TRBV28; j_gene: TRBJ1-5; d_gene: TRBD1; abundance: -; CDR3aa: CASGVTGALYQPQHF; CDR3nt: TGTGCCAGCGGGGTTACAGGGGCACTTTATCAGCCCCAGCATTTT
v_gene: TRBV6-6; j_gene: TRBJ1-2; d_gene: TRBD1; abundance: once; CDR3aa: CASSHPGTVYSYTF; CDR3nt: TGTGCCAGCAGTCACCCGGGGACAGTTTATAGCTACACCTTC
v_gene: TRBV7-9; j_gene: TRBJ2-3; d_gene: TRBD2; abundance: few; CDR3aa: CASSLEGLEADTQYF; CDR3nt: TGTGCCAGCAGCCTCGAGGGACTAGAAGCAGATACGCAGTATTTT
v_gene: TRBV6-1; j_gene: TRBJ1-2; d_gene: -; abundance: few; CDR3aa: CASSELRQLLYGYTF; CDR3nt: TGTGCCAGCAGTGAATTGAGGCAGCTCCTCTATGGCTACACCTTC
v_gene: TRBV7-9; j_gene: TRBJ1-3; d_gene: TRBD1; abundance: -; CDR3aa: CAISRRQGPGNTIYF; CDR3nt: TGTGCCATCTCGAGACGACAGGGACCTGGAAACACCATATATTTT
v_gene: TRBV7-9; j_gene: TRBJ1-2; d_gene: -; abundance: many; CDR3aa: CASSPEDRFNYGYTF; CDR3nt: TGTGCCAGCAGCCCAGAGGACAGATTTAACTATGGCTACACCTTC
v_gene: TRBV12-3/TRBV12-4; j_gene: TRBJ1-4; d_gene: TRBD1; abundance: -; CDR3aa: CASSSGQTLATNEKLFF; CDR3nt: TGTGCCAGCAGTTCGGGACAGACCCTTGCAACTAATGAAAAACTGTTTTTT
v_gene: TRBV6-5; j_gene: TRBJ2-7; d_gene: TRBD1; abundance: few; CDR3aa: CASSYSLTGGSYEQYF; CDR3nt: TGTGCCAGCAGTTACTCGTTGACAGGGGGGTCCTACGAGCAGTACTTC
v_gene: TRBV7-9; j_gene: TRBJ1-1; d_gene: -; abundance: -; CDR3aa: CASSPGDLKGTEAFF; CDR3nt: TGTGCCAGCAGCCCTGGGGACCTAAAGGGCACTGAAGCTTTCTTT
v_gene: TRBV4-2; j_gene: TRBJ2-6; d_gene: -; abundance: few; CDR3aa: CASSSPGLPASVLTF; CDR3nt: TGTGCCAGCAGCTCACCGGGACTCCCAGCGAGCGTCCTGACTTTC
v_gene: TRBV4-2; j_gene: TRBJ1-6; d_gene: -; abundance: -; CDR3aa: CASSLQTGSVTYNSPLHF; CDR3nt: TGTGCCAGCAGCCTCCAGACGGGATCTGTCACCTATAATTCACCCCTCCACTTT